These 14 T cell receptor beta chains originate from one sample sequenced in a study of CD8+CD57+ T cells in acquired aplastic anemia. The use of genomic DNA as template underpinned the TCR beta VDJ and CDR3 profiling. TCRdb re-derived calls from the reads in MiXCR, one entry per CDR3 protein. Of around 50,000 distinct CDR3 sequences in the sample, 70% to 80% were seen once. The specimen sequenced was sorted CD4+, CD8+, or CD8+CD57+ T cells (not recorded which) from PBMCs. All receptors come from a human donor in good health, serving as a control.

The chain is built from TRBV2 and TRBJ2-3, with 8 nucleotides matching TRBD1. This CDR3 comprises 15 residues. Looked up from germline, CDR1 is SNHLY and CDR2 is FYNNEI. V was clipped by 4 bases and J by 6 bases; unmatched bases: 9. In nucleotides, the CDR3 is TGTGCCAGCAGTGTGGGACAGGTCCAATGGGATACGCAGTATTTT. Translating it yields CASSVGQVQWDTQYF.

In its sample, this clonotype ranks as medium-sized. The chain has TRBV7-9 and TRBJ2-7; no reliable D call. Germline V CDR1 and CDR2: SEHNR, FQNEAQ (reference sequence). V lost 1 base to trimming and J lost 2 bases, with 6 bases between them. The CDR3 runs 13 residues. CDR3 residues: CASSLEAPYEQYF. The CDR3 bases are TGTGCCAGCAGCTTAGAAGCGCCCTACGAGCAGTACTTC. Combining the CDR3 with reference TRBV7-9 and TRBJ2-7 gives the whole variable domain DTGVSQNPRHKITKRGQNVTFRCDPISEHNRLYWYRQTLGQGPEFLTYFQNEAQLEKSRLLSDRFSAERPKGSFSTLEIQRTEQGDSAMYLCASSLEAPYEQYFGPGTRLTVT.

This clonotype was seen a few times. The chain is built from TRBV2 and TRBJ1-2, with 8 bases that match TRBD1. This CDR3 has 16 amino acids. V lost 2 bases to trimming and J lost 2 bases; unmatched junction nucleotides: 7. Germline assignment: CDR1 SNHLY and CDR2 FYNNEI. CDR3 protein: CASSEWPGTGNYGYTF. CDR3 nucleotides: TGTGCCAGCAGTGAATGGCCCGGGACAGGCAACTATGGCTACACCTTC.

The chain employs TRBV15 and TRBJ1-2; D is unresolved. V lost 1 base, J lost 5 bases, and 17 bases lay in between. CDR3 length: 16 residues. The germline CDR1 and CDR2 sequences are LNHNV and YYDKDF (reference sequence). The CDR3 reads CATSRGTLATSYGYTF. In DNA form, the CDR3 reads TGTGCCACCAGCAGAGGAACGCTGGCCACATCTTATGGCTACACCTTC.

The CDR3 DNA reads TGTGCCACCAGTGATCTCCGGGGGCCCCAGCATTTT. This sequence encodes CATSDLRGPQHF. The chain joins TRBV24-1 to TRBJ1-5; D gene ambiguous. Trimming shortened V by 3 bases and J by 9 bases, and 8 bases separated the two germline ends. Germline assignment: CDR1 KGHDR and CDR2 SFDVKD. The CDR3 length is 12 residues.

This clonotype was recorded many times. The J gene is TRBJ2-2, the V gene TRBV5-1; TRBD1 is a possible D gene (6 bases). The V gene lost 4 bases and the J gene lost 2 bases, with 9 bases spanning the gap. CDR3 length equals 14 residues. The V gene's germline CDR1 is SGHRS and CDR2 YFSETQ. The chain's CDR3 is CASSPDSNTGELFF. DNA for the CDR3: TGCGCCAGCAGCCCGGACAGTAACACCGGGGAGCTGTTTTTT. The whole variable domain, remainder taken from reference TRBV5-1 and TRBJ2-2, is KAGVTQTPRYLIKTRGQQVTLSCSPISGHRSVSWYQQTPGQGLQFLFEYFSETQRNKGNFPGRFSGRQFSNSRSEMNVSTLELGDSALYLCASSPDSNTGELFFGEGSRLTVL.

This chain links TRBV19 with TRBJ2-4; D is unclear. Germline assignment: CDR1 LNHDA and CDR2 SQIVND (reference sequence). The CDR3 is 13 residues long. V was cut by 3 bases and J by 6 bases, with 9 bases left in between. CDR3 DNA sequence: TGTGCCAGTAGTATGTGGCAGCCAAACATTCAGTACTTC. The encoded protein is CASSMWQPNIQYF.

The V call is TRBV10-2, the J call TRBJ2-1; 7 bases align to TRBD2. Per germline, CDR1 WSHSY and CDR2 SAAADI. Trimming cost V 3 bases and J 7 bases; bases outside gene matches: 9. The CDR3 spans 15 residues. As DNA, the CDR3 is TGCGCCAGCAGTGAACAGCGGGGAATTCTAAATGAGCAGTTCTTC. This gives the protein CASSEQRGILNEQFF.

V usage is TRBV7-2 and J usage is TRBJ2-5; D gene uncertain. This CDR3 is built from 12 residues. Germline loops: CDR1 SGHTA, CDR2 FQGNSA. Trimming removed 4 bases from V and 5 bases from J, with 8 bases in between. The CDR3: CASSSPWETQYF. The DNA of the CDR3 is TGTGCCAGCAGCTCCCCCTGGGAGACCCAGTACTTC.

V usage is TRBV2 and J usage is TRBJ2-5; D gene ambiguous. The germline V and J ends were trimmed by 10 bases and 5 bases, with 20 bases remaining between them. Germline V CDR1 and CDR2: SNHLY, FYNNEI. The CDR3 has 14 amino acids. DNA for the CDR3: TGTGCCACCAGCAAAGGAGAGGCGTGGGAGACCCAGTACTTC. Its translation is CATSKGEAWETQYF.

This clonotype occurred a few times. The J gene is TRBJ2-1, the V gene TRBV19; D is unresolved. The germline CDR1 and CDR2 sequences are LNHDA and SQIVND (reference sequence). The CDR3 is 15 amino acids. V lost 5 bases, J lost 2 bases, and 13 bases lay in between. The chain's CDR3 is CASSLTFEPYNEQFF. The CDR3 coding sequence is TGTGCCAGTAGTCTTACCTTCGAGCCCTACAATGAGCAGTTCTTC. Filled out from reference TRBV19 and TRBJ2-1, the complete variable domain reads DGGITQSPKYLFRKEGQNVTLSCEQNLNHDAMYWYRQDPGQGLRLIYYSQIVNDFQKGDIAEGYSVSREKKESFPLTVTSAQKNPTAFYLCASSLTFEPYNEQFFGPGTRLTVL.

V is TRBV11-1 and J is TRBJ2-1; TRBD1 matches at 9 bases. J was trimmed by 4 bases and V by 1 base; bases with no gene match: 8. The CDR3 loop spans 17 amino acids. The germline gives CDR1 SGHAT, CDR2 FQDESV (reference sequence). The CDR3 reads CASSLVGAGQGYNEQFF. The DNA of the CDR3 is TGTGCCAGCAGCTTAGTAGGTGCGGGACAGGGTTACAATGAGCAGTTCTTC.

The V gene is TRBV9, the J gene TRBJ1-6, with D perhaps TRBD1 (6 bases). CDR1 and CDR2 from the germline V gene are SGDLS and YYNGEE. The CDR3 is 15 amino acids. Trimming removed 4 bases from V and 7 bases from J, with 15 bases in between. CDR3 in DNA: TGTGCCAGCAGCCAGGACAGAAATATCAATTCACCCCTCCACTTT. Its protein product is CASSQDRNINSPLHF.

The chain has TRBV7-6 and TRBJ1-6; 10 bases match TRBD1. Germline V gene data show CDR1 as SGHVS and CDR2 as FNYEAQ. V shed 5 bases, J shed 6 bases, and the junction held 4 bases outside the gene matches. The CDR3 length is 15 residues. CDR3 DNA: TGTGCCAGCAGCGAGGGACAGGGGATTAATTCACCCCTCCACTTT. Translated, it gives CASSEGQGINSPLHF.